The next 13 T cell receptor beta chains were all read from a single sample in a study of human T cells and chemical hapten exposure. TCRdb called the RACE reads again in MiXCR, with one record for every CDR3 protein. The table records about 120,000 distinct CDR3 sequences, about 13% of them present only once. The time point was: pre-sensitization, week 0. Treatment given: therapeutic diphenylcyclopropenone sensitization with weekly scalp DPC. The material sequenced was whole blood, taken in connection with sensitization to the hapten diphenylcyclopropenone (DPC). The receptors shown here come from a woman younger than 35 with alopecia areata. Some clones in this sample may be carry-over from other donors' samples.

The chain links TRBV11-2 to TRBJ2-2; TRBD1 might be the D (6 bases). The CDR3 has 18 residues. Per germline, CDR1 SGHAT and CDR2 FQNNGV. Trimming left V 5 bases short and J 2 bases short, with 21 bases between. Here the CDR3 reads CASSPRTGLFLNTGELFF. The CDR3 region has the DNA TGTGCCAGCAGCCCACGAACAGGGCTCTTCCTCAACACCGGGGAGCTGTTTTTT.

The chain employs TRBV6-6 and TRBJ1-2; D might be TRBD1 (6 bases). Germline values: CDR1 MNHNY, CDR2 SVGAGI (reference sequence). Trimming shortened V by 6 bases and J by 4 bases, and 12 bases separated the two germline ends. The CDR3 covers 13 residues. The CDR3 region is CASRPGQIYGYTF. CDR3 coding DNA: TGTGCCAGCAGACCTGGACAGATCTATGGCTACACCTTC.

The chain uses TRBV18 and TRBJ2-1; 9 nucleotides agree with TRBD1. CDR1 is KGHSH and CDR2 is LQKENI in the germline V gene. This CDR3 has 15 residues. The J segment lost 9 bases and the V segment lost 3 bases, leaving 9 bases of the junction unmatched. CDR3 DNA: TGTGCCAGCTCACCCCGGGACAGGGAGTACGGTGAGCAGTTCTTC. Translation: CASSPRDREYGEQFF.

This clonotype was seen more than once but under ten times. This rearrangement joins TRBV5-4 to TRBJ1-2; maybe TRBD1 (5 bases). The CDR3 is made up of 14 amino acids. V shed 2 bases and J shed 5 bases, with 13 bases lying between them. Germline V gene data show CDR1 as SGHNT and CDR2 as YYREEE (reference sequence). Here the CDR3 reads CASSFSGTKYGYTF. The CDR3 region has the DNA TGTGCCAGCAGCTTCAGCGGGACGAAGTATGGCTACACCTTC.

V and J are TRBV29-1 and TRBJ1-1; D remains ambiguous. The V gene lost 2 bases and the J gene lost 0 bases, with 7 bases spanning the gap. Germline loops: CDR1 SQVTM, CDR2 ANQGSEA. The CDR3 runs 13 residues. The CDR3 DNA sequence: TGCAGCGTTGAAAGGGTAATGAACACTGAAGCTTTCTTT. Protein sequence: CSVERVMNTEAFF.

This sequence joins TRBV5-1 and TRBJ2-1, with a tentative D call TRBD2 (6 bases). The CDR3 runs 14 residues. The germline V gene encodes CDR1 SGHRS and CDR2 YFSETQ. The V and J ends lost 5 bases and 0 bases respectively, with 9 bases between them. The CDR3 protein is CASREGNSYNEQFF. The CDR3 nucleotides read TGCGCCAGCAGGGAGGGGAACTCCTACAATGAGCAGTTCTTC.

This clonotype was seen a few times. The V call is TRBV29-1, the J call TRBJ2-7; 9 bases match TRBD1. V lost 7 bases and J lost 4; bases outside the gene matches: 5. Germline-derived CDR1 and CDR2 are SQVTM and ANQGSEA. The CDR3 runs 12 residues. CDR3 sequence reads: CSAGTGLYEQYF. The CDR3 bases are TGCAGCGCCGGGACAGGGCTTTACGAGCAGTACTTC.

The chain employs TRBV11-3 and TRBJ2-3; possible D gene TRBD1, 6 bases. With 5 bases removed from V and 0 bases from J, the gap between germline ends came to 12 bases. Germline V gene lookup returns CDR1 SGHNT and CDR2 YENEEA. The CDR3 consists of 15 residues. The CDR3 sequence: CASSQGTLSTDTQYF. The CDR3 DNA is TGTGCCAGCAGCCAGGGGACCCTCAGCACAGATACGCAGTATTTT.

This clonotype has just a few counts. This chain connects TRBV6-2 or TRBV6-3 to TRBJ2-5, with unresolved D. V was shortened by 8 bases and J by 0 bases, with 10 bases between the two germline ends. From germline, CDR1 is MNHEY and CDR2 SVGEGT. The CDR3 runs to 13 residues. The CDR3 DNA is TGTGCCAGCTCCCTACAGTACCAAGAGACCCAGTACTTC. Translation: CASSLQYQETQYF.

The chain combines TRBV6-2 or TRBV6-3 with TRBJ1-1; D call uncertain. CDR3 length: 16 amino acids. Trimming took off 6 bases at V and 0 bases at J, with 17 bases between the two ends. Germline loops: CDR1 MNHEY, CDR2 SVGEGT. Here the CDR3 reads CASRFHGQTMNTEAFF. CDR3 nucleotides: TGTGCCAGCAGATTCCACGGCCAGACCATGAACACTGAAGCTTTCTTT.

V and J are TRBV3-1 and TRBJ2-3; 8 bases map to TRBD2. The CDR3 spans 16 residues. V was clipped by 2 bases and J by 2 bases; unmatched bases: 6. Germline V lookup: CDR1 LGHDT, CDR2 YNNKEL (reference sequence). In nucleotides, the CDR3 is TGTGCCAGCAGCCAATCGGCGGGGGGACCCACAGATACGCAGTATTTT. As protein: CASSQSAGGPTDTQYF.

The rearrangement uses TRBV6-4 and TRBJ2-3, with 8 bases lining up with TRBD2. This CDR3 is 14 amino acids long. The germline V gene has CDR1 MRHNA and CDR2 SNTAGT. J gave up 2 bases and V 3 bases, and 1 base lay outside the gene matches. The CDR3 loop reads CASSERGATDTQYF. The DNA of the CDR3 is TGTGCCAGCAGTGAGCGGGGGGCCACAGATACGCAGTATTTT.

This clonotype was observed a few times. V gene TRBV6-2 or TRBV6-3 combines with J gene TRBJ2-6; D may correspond to TRBD1 or TRBD2 (5 bases each). The germline V gene has CDR1 MNHEY and CDR2 SVGEGT. The CDR3 runs to 15 residues. V was cut by 5 bases and J by 3 bases, with 11 bases left in between. The CDR3, as DNA: TGTGCCAGCAGTCAGGCAGGGAGTGGGGCCAACGTCCTGACTTTC. Amino acids: CASSQAGSGANVLTF.